Presented here are 11 T cell receptor beta chains from one specimen sequenced in a study of regulatory and conventional T cells in RAG deficiency. Data came from immunoSEQ multiplex PCR; TCRdb stores just in-frame clones and leaves some out. The table records about 9,000 clones, 65% to 85% of them present only once. This sample was shared with a second study, whose subject was regulatory T cells. That report notes: The primer mix had 52 TRBV and 13 TRBJ primers.

The material sequenced was CD8+ T cells sorted from blood. The receptor source for this set is a human donor in good health.

This sequence joins TRBV16 and TRBJ2-7; D call uncertain. With 0 bases removed from V and 3 bases from J, the gap between germline ends came to 3 bases. The germline gives CDR1 KGHSY, CDR2 FQNENV. The CDR3 consists of 12 residues. This chain's CDR3 is CASSQSFYEQYF. The CDR3 nucleotides read TGTGCCAGCAGCCAATCATTCTACGAGCAGTACTTC.

This chain joins TRBV7-9 and TRBJ2-7; D unclear. This CDR3 has 12 amino acids. The germline gives CDR1 SEHNR, CDR2 FQNEAQ (reference sequence). Trimming stripped 2 bases from V and 4 bases from J, with 6 bases between. The chain's CDR3 is CASSLSGYEQYF. CDR3 sequence (DNA): TGTGCCAGCAGCTTAAGTGGGTACGAGCAGTACTTC.

J is TRBJ2-1 and V is TRBV9, with D tentatively TRBD1 (6 bases). The CDR3 runs 13 residues. Looked up from germline, CDR1 is SGDLS and CDR2 is YYNGEE. The germline V and J ends were trimmed by 4 bases and 7 bases, with 12 bases remaining between them. CDR3 DNA: TGTGCCAGCAGCTTGGGACACCCTAATGAGCAGTTCTTC. This sequence encodes CASSLGHPNEQFF.

V usage is TRBV7-9 and J usage is TRBJ2-5; 11 positions match TRBD2. Germline-derived CDR1 and CDR2 are SEHNR and FQNEAQ (reference sequence). This CDR3 comprises 16 residues. V was pared by 5 bases and J by 2 bases, with 7 bases of the junction left unmatched. CDR3 sequence (DNA): TGTGCCAGCAGCCTACTAGCGGGGGCGCCACAAGAGACCCAGTACTTC. It translates to CASSLLAGAPQETQYF.

The chain recombines TRBV5-1 with TRBJ2-3; D is unclear. Germline CDR1 is SGHRS and CDR2 is YFSETQ. The CDR3 is 12 residues long. V dropped 7 bases and J dropped 5 bases, with 11 bases sitting between them. CDR3 loop: CASPPVEDTQYF. CDR3 sequence (DNA): TGCGCCAGCCCGCCAGTAGAAGATACGCAGTATTTT. Variable domain in full (rest from reference TRBV5-1 and TRBJ2-3): KAGVTQTPRYLIKTRGQQVTLSCSPISGHRSVSWYQQTPGQGLQFLFEYFSETQRNKGNFPGRFSGRQFSNSRSEMNVSTLELGDSALYLCASPPVEDTQYFGPGTRLTVL.

The chain recombines TRBV27 with TRBJ1-1; D ambiguous. V was trimmed by 7 bases and J by 5 bases, leaving 14 bases between them. Germline loops: CDR1 MNHEY, CDR2 SMNVEV (reference sequence). This CDR3 contains 13 residues. The chain's CDR3 is CASMSGMGTEAFF. The CDR3 DNA reads TGTGCCAGCATGTCGGGAATGGGTACTGAAGCTTTCTTT.

The V and J genes are TRBV5-8 and TRBJ2-5, with D perhaps matching TRBD2 (7 bases). CDR3 length: 14 residues. Germline lookup yields CDR1 SGHTS and CDR2 YDEGEE. Trimming left V 2 bases short and J 6 bases short, with 14 bases between. In nucleotides, the CDR3 is TGTGCCAGCAGCTTAGGAGGGGGACTACAGACCCAGTACTTC. This gives the protein CASSLGGGLQTQYF.

The V and J genes are TRBV7-9 and TRBJ1-2; 8 nucleotides align to TRBD1. Germline V lookup: CDR1 SEHNR, CDR2 FQNEAQ (reference sequence). This CDR3 is built from 14 residues. V trimming: 6 bases; J trimming: 6 bases; junction bases outside the gene matches: 9. The CDR3 DNA reads TGTGCCAGCAGGGATCCAGGGGGCGCCGATGGCTACACCTTC. Translated, it gives CASRDPGGADGYTF.

The DNA for the CDR3 is TGCGCCAGCAGCTTGGGGGACATCGGCTCTGGAAACACCATATATTTT. It encodes CASSLGDIGSGNTIYF. The rearrangement links TRBV5-1 to TRBJ1-3; D is possibly TRBD1 (6 bases). CDR1 is SGHRS and CDR2 is YFSETQ in the germline V gene. CDR3 size: 16 residues. Trimming took 0 bases from V and 0 from J, leaving 10 bases between them.

This clone was seen only once. This sequence joins TRBV19 and TRBJ1-5, with no clear D. The CDR3 extends over 15 amino acids. From germline, CDR1 is LNHDA and CDR2 SQIVND (reference sequence). The V end was cut by 3 bases, the J end by 0 bases, with 9 bases between. CDR3 nucleotides: TGTGCCAGTAGTATTGGGGATTATAGCAATCAGCCCCAGCATTTT. It yields the protein CASSIGDYSNQPQHF.

CDR3 loop: CASSEQVGGDEQYF. CDR3 in DNA: TGTGCCAGCAGTGAACAAGTAGGGGGGGACGAGCAGTACTTC. The chain joins TRBV6-1 to TRBJ2-7, with D perhaps matching TRBD2 (7 bases). V was shortened by 2 bases and J by 5 bases, with 13 bases between the two germline ends. The CDR3 has 14 amino acids. Per the germline V gene, CDR1 is MNHNS and CDR2 is SASEGT.